What follows describes a single TCR beta chain. The data are from a study of CD8+ T cells in alopecia areata. RNA, once extracted, was reverse transcribed into cDNA for use as the sequencing template. Libraries were prepared by immunoSEQ multiplex PCR; TCRdb keeps only in-frame clonotypes and omits some of them. The data hold 150,000 to 200,000 clones, with about three fifths observed a single time. The treatment was: oral pan-JAK inhibitor, 5-10 mg twice daily. The receptor was isolated from a human donor with alopecia areata. The sequenced sample was CD4+ T cells sorted from blood, obtained at week 24, from a patient treated with tofacitinib.

CDR3 sequence reads: CASSLGAKPSQETQYF. The CDR3 DNA sequence: TGTGCCAGCAGCTTAGGAGCCAAACCCTCCCAAGAGACCCAGTACTTC. V usage is TRBV11-1 and J usage is TRBJ2-5; D call uncertain. This CDR3 region has 16 residues. Trimming left V 1 base short and J 1 base short, with 13 bases between. Germline loops: CDR1 SGHAT, CDR2 FQDESV (reference sequence). Looking up the rest from reference TRBV11-1 and TRBJ2-5 gives the full variable domain: EAEVAQSPRYKITEKSQAVAFWCDPISGHATLYWYRQILGQGPELLVQFQDESVVDDSQLPKDRFSAERLKGVDSTLKIQPAELGDSAMYLCASSLGAKPSQETQYFGPGTRLLVL.